The 22 T cell receptor beta chains in this list originate from one sample, sequenced in a study of relationships among human T cell subsets. Th1 cells were collected as flow-through following bead selections for CD25, CD56 and CD294. The T cell receptor alpha and beta CDR3 regions were amplified from mRNA by semiquantitative ARM-PCR. In ARM-PCR, communal superprimers followed tagged nested gene-specific primers for exponential amplification. A single record per CDR3 protein comes from TCRdb applying MiXCR to the multiplex PCR reads. Found here are about 13,000 distinct CDR3 sequences, around 67% of them singletons; the top ten hold 25% to 30%. Material: CD4+ Th1 cells sorted from blood. Every receptor here comes from a man aged 35-49 years in good health.

J is TRBJ1-5 and V is TRBV10-3, with a possible D match to TRBD1 (6 bases). This CDR3 region has 16 residues. V shed 5 bases and J shed 0 bases, with 14 bases lying between them. Per the germline V gene, CDR1 is ENHRY and CDR2 is SYGVKD. CDR3 sequence reads: CAISSGEGDSNQPQHF. For the CDR3, the DNA is TGTGCCATCAGTTCAGGGGAAGGGGATAGCAATCAGCCCCAGCATTTT.

The rearrangement uses TRBV11-2 and TRBJ2-7; D is undetermined. This CDR3 has 15 residues. V was pared by 2 bases and J by 3 bases, with 14 bases between. The germline V gene has CDR1 SGHAT and CDR2 FQNNGV. The CDR3 DNA reads TGTGCCAGCAGCTTAAACGCCATTTCCATCTACGAGCAGTACTTC. It encodes CASSLNAISIYEQYF.

This clonotype was picked up a small number of times. V is TRBV20-1 and J is TRBJ2-7, with D possibly being TRBD1 (5 bases). CDR1 and CDR2 (germline): DFQATT, SNEGSKA (reference sequence). This CDR3 comprises 14 residues. V lost 6 bases to trimming and J lost 6 bases, with 21 bases between them. The CDR3 is CSASRTPLNGEQYF. CDR3 in DNA: TGCAGTGCCTCTCGGACACCCTTGAACGGCGAGCAGTACTTC.

The gene calls are TRBV10-3 and TRBJ2-7; perhaps TRBD1 as D (6 bases). CDR3 length equals 15 residues. Trimming pared 0 bases from V and 2 bases from J, leaving 11 bases between. Germline V gene data show CDR1 as ENHRY and CDR2 as SYGVKD. CDR3 loop: CAISESGRGAYEQYF. DNA of the CDR3: TGTGCCATCAGTGAGTCGGGCAGGGGCGCCTACGAGCAGTACTTC.

The V and J genes are TRBV11-2 and TRBJ1-1; possibly TRBD1 for D (6 bases). The CDR3 contains 17 residues. V was trimmed by 0 bases and J by 1 base, leaving 15 bases between them. Germline CDR1 is SGHAT and CDR2 is FQNNGV. The CDR3 region is CASSLDGGGQGNTEAFF. The CDR3 nucleotides read TGTGCCAGCAGCTTAGATGGTGGGGGGCAAGGGAACACTGAAGCTTTCTTT.

This clonotype was seen more than once but under ten times. V and J are TRBV11-2 and TRBJ2-7; 10 nucleotides agree with TRBD2. The CDR3 totals 17 residues. V shed 5 bases and J 3 bases; nucleotides not matched to a gene: 13. Germline CDR1 is SGHAT and CDR2 is FQNNGV. The CDR3 loop reads CASSLGLWLAGDYEQYF. As DNA, the CDR3 is TGTGCCAGCAGCCTGGGACTGTGGCTAGCGGGGGACTACGAGCAGTACTTC.

The genes are TRBV12-5 and TRBJ2-1; 8 bases agree with TRBD1. Germline CDR1 and CDR2: LGHNT and FRNRAP. The CDR3 runs 14 residues. For the CDR3, the DNA is TGTGCCAGCAGTTTAGGCGACAGGGGCAATGAGCAGTTCTTC. Translated, it gives CASSLGDRGNEQFF.

The chain combines TRBV2 with TRBJ2-5; tentative D call: TRBD1 (5 bases). This CDR3 contains 14 residues. Germline V gene lookup returns CDR1 SNHLY and CDR2 FYNNEI. V was cut by 3 bases and J by 2 bases, with 10 bases left in between. CDR3 protein: CASSDRREQETQYF. The CDR3 nucleotides are TGTGCCAGCAGTGATCGCAGGGAACAAGAGACCCAGTACTTC.

A remark on this clonotype: One junction end disagrees with the germline gene, perhaps due to a read error. The chain employs TRBV11-3 and TRBJ2-1; D perhaps matches TRBD2 (6 bases). The CDR3 is made up of 16 amino acids. Per germline, CDR1 SGHNT and CDR2 YENEEA. This chain's CDR3 is CASSQMKEGPYNEQFF. CDR3 in DNA: TGCGCCAGCAGCCAAATGAAGGAGGGCCCCTACAATGAGCAGTTCTTC. Full variable domain (missing parts from reference TRBV11-3 and TRBJ2-1): EAGVVQSPRYKIIEKKQPVAFWCNPISGHNTLYWYLQNLGQGPELLIRYENEEAVDDSQLPKDRFSAERLKGVDSTLKIQPAELGDSAVYLCASSQMKEGPYNEQFFGPGTRLTVL.

The V and J genes are TRBV11-3 and TRBJ2-1; 8 bases line up with TRBD1. The CDR3 has 15 amino acids. V lost 0 bases, J lost 4 bases, and 2 bases stayed unmatched. The germline CDR1 and CDR2 sequences are SGHNT and YENEEA. Written as DNA, the CDR3 is TGTGCCAGCAGCTTAGATGGGACAGGATACAATGAGCAGTTCTTC. This encodes CASSLDGTGYNEQFF.

The DNA of the CDR3 is TGTGCCAGCAGTTCGGACGGCGTTGGGCCCCAGCATTTT. Amino acids: CASSSDGVGPQHF. The chain carries TRBV12-3 or TRBV12-4 and TRBJ1-5; the D is unclear. This CDR3 region has 13 residues. Between the trimmed V and J ends, which lost 4 bases and 9 bases, there was a span of 13 bases.

This chain connects TRBV12-3 or TRBV12-4 to TRBJ2-7; TRBD1 matches at 9 bases. The CDR3 loop spans 15 amino acids. Germline trimming cut 3 bases from V and 3 bases from J; bases unmatched to any gene: 6. The CDR3 loop reads CASSLGDRDYYEQYF. The DNA for the CDR3 is TGTGCCAGCAGTTTGGGGGACAGGGACTACTACGAGCAGTACTTC.

CDR3 region: CASSLFIDSVGANVLTF. In nucleotides, the CDR3 is TGTGCCAGCAGCTTATTTATCGACAGCGTCGGGGCCAACGTCCTGACTTTC. J is TRBJ2-6 and V is TRBV11-2, with D possibly being TRBD1 (5 bases). CDR1 is SGHAT, CDR2 FQNNGV, per germline. Trimming removed 2 bases from V and 4 bases from J, with 15 bases in between. This CDR3 comprises 17 residues.

The V call is TRBV4-2, the J call TRBJ1-2, with 7 bases that match TRBD1. V dropped 0 bases and J dropped 7; count of bases not matched to a gene: 17. CDR1 and CDR2 (germline): LGHNA, YNFKEQ. This CDR3 spans 18 amino acids. The CDR3 DNA sequence: TGTGCCAGCAGCCAAGATAATAACAGGGGAAAGGGAGCGGGTGGCTACACCTTC. Residues: CASSQDNNRGKGAGGYTF.

In its sample, this clonotype was seen a few times. The chain has TRBV6-5 and TRBJ2-6; unclear D gene. There are 15 residues in the CDR3. V was trimmed by 0 bases and J by 0 bases, leaving 3 bases between them. CDR1 is MNHEY and CDR2 is SVGAGI in the germline V gene. CDR3: CASSYSVSGANVLTF. The CDR3 DNA reads TGTGCCAGCAGTTACTCGGTCTCTGGGGCCAACGTCCTGACTTTC.

About this clonotype itself: Germline and junction disagree at one end, which may indicate a read error. The chain combines TRBV7-7 with TRBJ2-1, with TRBD1 as a possible D gene (6 bases). There are 14 residues in the CDR3. Germline V gene lookup returns CDR1 SSHAT and CDR2 FNYEAQ (reference sequence). The DNA of the CDR3 is TGTGCTAGCAGCCACGGGCAGGGGAACAATGAGCAGTTCTTC. It specifies CASSHGQGNNEQFF. Based on the CDR3 plus reference TRBV7-7 and TRBJ2-1, the full variable domain is GAGVSQSPRYKVTKRGQDVTLRCDPISSHATLYWYQQALGQGPEFLTYFNYEAQPDKSGLPSDRFSAERPEGSISTLTIQRTEQRDSAMYRCASSHGQGNNEQFFGPGTRLTVL.

This clonotype was observed once. The junction and the germline gene differ at one end; a read error may be behind it. The J gene is TRBJ1-4, the V gene TRBV28; D may be TRBD1 (5 bases). From germline, CDR1 is MDHEN and CDR2 SYDVKM. This CDR3 is 15 amino acids long. In nucleotides, the CDR3 is TGTGCCAGCAGCCGAGGGGTTGCAACTAACGAAAAACTGTTTTTT. Encoded protein: CASSRGVATNEKLFF.

The rearrangement links TRBV28 to TRBJ1-5; no firm D call. Trimming took off 4 bases at V and 9 bases at J, with 13 bases between the two ends. This CDR3 region has 13 residues. Germline assignment: CDR1 MDHEN and CDR2 SYDVKM. The CDR3 DNA reads as TGTGCCAGCAGTTCCACTAGATCTCCGCCCCAGCATTTT. This codes for CASSSTRSPPQHF.

The V and J genes are TRBV5-1 and TRBJ2-5; D is ambiguous. CDR1 and CDR2 (germline): SGHRS, YFSETQ. The CDR3 runs to 12 residues. Trimming removed 4 bases from V and 4 bases from J, with 8 bases in between. This chain's CDR3 is CASSPNAETQYF. CDR3 nucleotide sequence: TGCGCCAGCAGCCCGAATGCAGAGACCCAGTACTTC.

V is TRBV4-1 and J is TRBJ2-1; 9 bases map to TRBD2. V was pared by 0 bases and J by 7 bases, with 13 bases of the junction left unmatched. CDR3 length equals 18 residues. Germline CDR1 and CDR2: MGHRA and YSYEKL. The CDR3 loop reads CASSQDLPGGRAGNEQFF. CDR3 DNA sequence: TGCGCCAGCAGCCAAGATCTTCCGGGCGGGAGGGCCGGGAATGAGCAGTTCTTC.

DNA of the CDR3: TGCGCCAGCAGTCCGGGACAGAATAGCAATCAGCCCCAGCATTTT. This gives the protein CASSPGQNSNQPQHF. V usage is TRBV10-2 and J usage is TRBJ1-5; 7 nucleotides line up with TRBD1. Germline V gives CDR1 WSHSY, CDR2 SAAADI. The CDR3 is 15 residues long. With 5 bases clipped from V and 0 bases from J, the junction kept 4 bases outside the gene matches.

The chain has TRBV10-2 and TRBJ1-1, with D maybe TRBD1 (6 bases). The length of the CDR3 is 14 residues. The germline gives CDR1 WSHSY, CDR2 SAAADI. Trimming pared 6 bases from V and 0 bases from J, leaving 11 bases between. CDR3 sequence: CASSPRDMNTEAFF. The CDR3 DNA sequence: TGCGCCAGCAGCCCCAGGGACATGAACACTGAAGCTTTCTTT.